Following are 29 T cell receptor beta chains from one sample sequenced in a study of blood T cell repertoires in COVID-19. Sequenced by immunoSEQ multiplex PCR; TCRdb stores in-frame clones only, minus some. The data contain around 220,000 clones, approximately 90% of them singletons. The specimen sequenced was PBMCs or T cells enriched from blood (not recorded which). Receptors were obtained from a woman in her twenties or thirties with acute COVID-19.

In DNA form, the CDR3 reads TGTGCCAGCAGTGAGCAGGGGCTGGGAGAGCAGTACTTC. Its protein is CASSEQGLGEQYF. The genes are TRBV2 and TRBJ2-7; D may be TRBD1 (6 bases). The V gene lost 3 bases and the J gene lost 7 bases, with 13 bases spanning the gap. CDR1 and CDR2 from the germline V gene are SNHLY and FYNNEI. The CDR3 is made up of 13 amino acids.

V and J are TRBV10-3 and TRBJ2-1, with 11 nucleotides matching TRBD2. CDR1 is ENHRY and CDR2 is SYGVKD in the germline V gene. The CDR3 loop spans 15 amino acids. After removal of 4 bases from V and 3 bases from J, the junction contained 2 bases not matched to a gene. In nucleotides, the CDR3 is TGTGCCATCAGTGGGGGACTAGCGGACTACAATGAGCAGTTCTTC. Its translation: CAISGGLADYNEQFF.

The CDR3 spells CASNQQVNTEAFF. DNA for the CDR3: TGTGCCAGCAACCAACAGGTGAACACTGAAGCTTTCTTT. The chain employs TRBV7-2 and TRBJ1-1, with a weak D call TRBD1 (5 bases). This CDR3 contains 13 residues. Per the germline V gene, CDR1 is SGHTA and CDR2 is FQGNSA. Trimming took off 7 bases at V and 0 bases at J, with 9 bases between the two ends.

This chain uses TRBV6-2 or TRBV6-3 with TRBJ1-1, with D uncertain. CDR1 MNHEY and CDR2 SVGEGT come from the germline V gene. V gave up 6 bases and J gave up 6 bases, with 17 bases separating them. The CDR3 length is 14 residues. This CDR3 is CASSNGWSIPEAFF. The CDR3 DNA reads as TGTGCCAGCAGCAACGGGTGGTCGATCCCTGAAGCTTTCTTT.

The V call is TRBV27, the J call TRBJ1-2; 9 nucleotides line up with TRBD1. The trim removed 5 bases at V and 5 bases at J, leaving 6 bases unmatched. Germline V gene data show CDR1 as MNHEY and CDR2 as SMNVEV (reference sequence). The CDR3 extends over 14 amino acids. The CDR3 DNA reads as TGTGCCAGCAGTCCATACGGGACAGGGTATGGCTACACCTTC. This encodes CASSPYGTGYGYTF.

The chain uses TRBV18 and TRBJ2-7; 8 bases match TRBD1. Germline V lookup: CDR1 KGHSH, CDR2 LQKENI. The CDR3 has 15 amino acids. J was trimmed by 4 bases and V by 3 bases; bases with no gene match: 8. CDR3 sequence (DNA): TGTGCCAGCTCACCCGGGACAGGAAGAGATTACGAGCAGTACTTC. This encodes CASSPGTGRDYEQYF.

The chain has TRBV7-3 and TRBJ2-3; possible D gene TRBD2, 6 bases. CDR3 length: 14 amino acids. CDR1 and CDR2 (germline): SGHTA, FQGTGA. The V gene lost 5 bases and the J gene lost 7 bases, with 16 bases spanning the gap. The CDR3 sequence: CASSPPGVSNTQYF. CDR3 nucleotides: TGTGCCAGCAGCCCCCCGGGGGTTTCGAATACGCAGTATTTT.

V usage is TRBV7-2 and J usage is TRBJ1-2, with D hard to call. The CDR3 extends over 13 amino acids. Germline V gives CDR1 SGHTA, CDR2 FQGNSA. V was cut by 2 bases and J by 4 bases, with 8 bases left in between. CDR3 in amino acids: CASSLSGFYGYTF. In nucleotides, the CDR3 is TGTGCCAGCAGCTTATCAGGATTCTATGGCTACACCTTC.

The rearrangement joins TRBV9 to TRBJ2-3, with 8 bases matching TRBD2. Trimming at V came to 2 bases and at J to 0 bases, leaving 2 bases not matched to a gene. This CDR3 is built from 15 residues. Germline values: CDR1 SGDLS, CDR2 YYNGEE. CDR3 DNA: TGTGCCAGCAGCGTTACTAGCGGCAGCACAGATACGCAGTATTTT. This translates into CASSVTSGSTDTQYF.

The J gene is TRBJ2-1, the V gene TRBV27; D possibly corresponds to TRBD2 (6 bases). Germline V gene lookup returns CDR1 MNHEY and CDR2 SMNVEV (reference sequence). Trimming shortened V by 5 bases and J by 0 bases, and 14 bases separated the two germline ends. There are 16 residues in the CDR3. This chain's CDR3 is CASSATGDSSYNEQFF. As DNA, the CDR3 is TGTGCCAGCAGTGCGACTGGGGACTCCTCCTACAATGAGCAGTTCTTC.

There are a few counts of this clone. This rearrangement joins TRBV5-6 to TRBJ2-1, with D possibly matching TRBD1 (5 bases). The V end lost 0 bases, the J end lost 0 bases, and 13 bases lay between the germline ends. Germline V lookup: CDR1 SGHDT, CDR2 YYEEEE. The CDR3 runs to 17 residues. CDR3 in amino acids: CASSLVTVTSSYNEQFF. CDR3 DNA: TGTGCCAGCAGCTTGGTGACAGTGACCAGCTCCTACAATGAGCAGTTCTTC.

J is TRBJ2-4 and V is TRBV28, with 10 bases fitting TRBD1. The CDR3 contains 20 residues. From germline, CDR1 is MDHEN and CDR2 SYDVKM. V shed 6 bases and J 4 bases; nucleotides not matched to a gene: 21. The CDR3 coding sequence is TGTGCCAGCAGCCCGCCCATGTACCGGGACAGGGGATCCGAAAAAAACATTCAGTACTTC. As protein: CASSPPMYRDRGSEKNIQYF.

The chain recombines TRBV19 with TRBJ2-5; perhaps TRBD1 as D (6 bases). Deletions cut 4 bases from V and 4 bases from J, with 16 bases between. CDR1 LNHDA and CDR2 SQIVND come from the germline V gene (reference sequence). The CDR3 contains 15 residues. The CDR3 coding sequence is TGTGCCAGTAGTAGACCGGGCAGGGGTGTAGAGACCCAGTACTTC. Protein: CASSRPGRGVETQYF.

This clone appeared a single time. The rearrangement uses TRBV20-1 and TRBJ2-3; TRBD1 is a possible D gene (7 bases). Germline CDR1 is DFQATT and CDR2 is SNEGSKA (reference sequence). Between the trimmed V and J ends, which lost 3 bases and 4 bases, there was a span of 17 bases. The CDR3 length is 15 residues. CDR3 bases: TGCAGTGCTAGTTCTGCAGGGGGGTTAGCAGATACGCAGTATTTT. Amino acids: CSASSAGGLADTQYF.

This rearrangement joins TRBV11-1 to TRBJ2-7; 8 nucleotides line up with TRBD1. Trimming took 4 bases from V and 6 from J; bases not matched to a gene: 8. The CDR3 consists of 14 residues. In germline, CDR1 is SGHAT, CDR2 FQDESV (reference sequence). The CDR3, as DNA: TGTGCCAGCAGCTCGGACAGGGAGCCCTTCGAGCAGTACTTC. This translates into CASSSDREPFEQYF.

The J gene is TRBJ2-2, the V gene TRBV4-3, with 9 bases fitting TRBD1. With V trimmed by 3 bases and J by 1 base, 9 bases remained unmatched. The CDR3 length is 18 residues. Germline loops: CDR1 LGHNA, CDR2 YSLEER. In DNA, the CDR3 is TGCGCCAGCAGCCACTACGGACTGGGACAGGGGAACACCGGGGAGCTGTTTTTT. Its protein is CASSHYGLGQGNTGELFF.

The J gene is TRBJ2-2, the V gene TRBV7-9; the match to TRBD2 covers 13 bases. The germline V gene encodes CDR1 SEHNR and CDR2 FQNEAQ (reference sequence). V gave up 5 bases and J gave up 5 bases; unmatched junction bases: 5. CDR3 length equals 16 residues. This CDR3 is CASSEGLAGVTGELFF. In DNA form, the CDR3 reads TGTGCCAGCAGCGAAGGACTAGCGGGGGTGACCGGGGAGCTGTTTTTT.

This chain joins TRBV9 and TRBJ1-1; TRBD1 matches at 7 bases. The V segment lost 4 bases and the J segment 0 bases; nucleotides outside the gene matches: 12. The CDR3 is 17 residues long. CDR1 is SGDLS and CDR2 is YYNGEE in the germline V gene. The CDR3 bases are TGTGCCAGCAGCCCCTGGGACAGAGTTAGAATGAACACTGAAGCTTTCTTT. It is translated as CASSPWDRVRMNTEAFF. Using reference TRBV9 and TRBJ1-1 for the parts outside the CDR3, the full variable domain is DSGVTQTPKHLITATGQRVTLRCSPRSGDLSVYWYQQSLDQGLQFLIQYYNGEERAKGNILERFSAQQFPDLHSELNLSSLELGDSALYFCASSPWDRVRMNTEAFFGQGTRLTVV.

The chain has TRBV18 and TRBJ2-7; D unresolved. The CDR3 has 11 residues. Germline assignment: CDR1 KGHSH and CDR2 LQKENI. V dropped 4 bases and J dropped 4 bases, with 5 bases sitting between them. CDR3 in amino acids: CASSLKYEQYF. The CDR3 region has the DNA TGTGCCAGCTCACTAAAATACGAGCAGTACTTC.

The chain recombines TRBV20-1 with TRBJ1-2; no clear D gene. Germline V gene lookup returns CDR1 DFQATT and CDR2 SNEGSKA (reference sequence). V lost 7 bases to trimming and J lost 3 bases, with 9 bases between them. The length of the CDR3 is 11 residues. The CDR3 loop reads CSVEEDYGYTF. The DNA of the CDR3 is TGCAGTGTTGAGGAGGACTATGGCTACACCTTC.

In this sample, this clone turned up once. This chain uses TRBV7-3 with TRBJ2-2; perhaps TRBD1 as D (8 bases). The CDR3 has 16 residues. Trimming removed 7 bases at V and 4 bases at J, with 19 bases between. Germline CDR1 and CDR2: SGHTA and FQGTGA. Here the CDR3 DNA reads TGTGCCAGCACCCTGGGAGGGCAGGGGGCCACCGGGGAGCTGTTTTTT. Its protein product is CASTLGGQGATGELFF.

The chain combines TRBV25-1 with TRBJ2-2; 7 nucleotides match TRBD2. Germline V gives CDR1 MGHDK, CDR2 SYGVNS. Trimming cost V 6 bases and J 7 bases; bases outside gene matches: 8. The CDR3 covers 14 residues. The CDR3 DNA is TGTGCCAGCAGGGCAGCCGGGAGGCACGGGGAGCTGTTTTTT. The encoded protein is CASRAAGRHGELFF.

The V call is TRBV6-5, the J call TRBJ1-1, with 9 bases fitting TRBD1. V shed 4 bases, J shed 3 bases, and the junction held 6 bases outside the gene matches. This CDR3 spans 15 amino acids. CDR1 MNHEY and CDR2 SVGAGI come from the germline V gene. Here the CDR3 DNA reads TGTGCCAGCAGTTCACCGGGACAGGGAGACACTGAAGCTTTCTTT. Its translation: CASSSPGQGDTEAFF.

The rearrangement joins TRBV28 to TRBJ1-3, with D possibly TRBD1 on 6 matching bases. Germline values: CDR1 MDHEN, CDR2 SYDVKM. Trimming left V 2 bases short and J 0 bases short, with 14 bases between. CDR3 length: 17 amino acids. The CDR3: CASSLIRGATSGNTIYF. CDR3 sequence (DNA): TGTGCCAGCAGTTTAATACGGGGGGCGACCTCTGGAAACACCATATATTTT.

This chain uses TRBV3-1 (or the pseudogene TRBV3-2) with TRBJ2-5; 12 nucleotides line up with TRBD1. Germline CDR1 reads LGHDT; CDR2 reads YNNKEL (reference sequence). J was trimmed by 4 bases and V by 2 bases; bases with no gene match: 5. This CDR3 is built from 16 residues. CDR3 in DNA: TGTGCCAGCAGCCAAACTGGGACAGGGGGCGGAGAGACCCAGTACTTC. This codes for CASSQTGTGGGETQYF.

In this sample, this clone turned up once. V is TRBV9 and J is TRBJ2-1; 10 bases line up with TRBD2. Germline V CDR1 and CDR2: SGDLS, YYNGEE. The trim removed 4 bases at V and 0 bases at J, leaving 7 bases unmatched. This CDR3 spans 17 amino acids. CDR3 DNA: TGTGCCAGCAGCCCCCGGACTAGCGGTCTCTCCTACAATGAGCAGTTCTTC. This translates into CASSPRTSGLSYNEQFF.

The chain recombines TRBV6-7 with TRBJ1-6, with D unresolved. TRBV6-7 is an ORF, with its function uncertain. Trimming left V 0 bases short and J 4 bases short, with 19 bases between. The CDR3 runs 19 residues. The CDR3, as DNA: TGTGCCAGCAGTTACTCAGGACGACTACCCAGCCCGTATAATTCACCCCTCCACTTT. Amino acid sequence: CASSYSGRLPSPYNSPLHF.

This chain uses TRBV28 with TRBJ1-2; D gene ambiguous. The V gene lost 1 base and the J gene lost 8 bases, with 8 bases spanning the gap. The CDR3 totals 12 residues. Germline V gene sequence: CDR1 MDHEN, CDR2 SYDVKM. The CDR3 protein is CASSLLQNGYTF. CDR3 coding DNA: TGTGCCAGCAGTTTATTACAGAACGGCTACACCTTC.

The chain carries TRBV28 and TRBJ2-1, with TRBD2 matching 8 bases. CDR3 length: 13 residues. V was pared by 7 bases and J by 10 bases, with 9 bases of the junction left unmatched. The germline V gene has CDR1 MDHEN and CDR2 SYDVKM. CDR3 loop: CASMGLDENEQFF. CDR3 nucleotides: TGTGCCAGCATGGGACTAGACGAAAACGAGCAGTTCTTC.